This T cell receptor beta chain was recorded in a study of shared clonotypes between healthy human individuals. Study-wide findings and caveats: Generation probabilities were higher for clonotypes shared across all four sorted-subset donors than for unshared ones. Sequencing depth was expected to influence donor clonotype sharing. Naive subsets tended to show greater estimated richness than memory subsets.

Produced via immunoSEQ multiplex PCR; TCRdb's table is partial and in-frame only. The data hold over a million clones, with approximately 96% observed a single time. CDR1 and CDR2 (germline): MNHEY, SVGAGI. This CDR3 region has 15 residues. V was pared by 5 bases and J by 1 base, with 15 bases between. Points on this clone: The antigen remains unidentified.

The source of this sequence is a man under 40 in good health. Sequenced input: naive CD4+ T cells sorted from blood. Subset reported: CD45RA+ positively selected. The rearrangement joins TRBV6-5 to TRBJ2-7; D could derive from TRBD1 or TRBD2 (6 bases each). The CDR3 DNA follows: TGTGCCAGCAGTCCCCGGGAAGGGGGGTCCTACGAGCAGTACTTC. It yields the protein CASSPREGGSYEQYF.